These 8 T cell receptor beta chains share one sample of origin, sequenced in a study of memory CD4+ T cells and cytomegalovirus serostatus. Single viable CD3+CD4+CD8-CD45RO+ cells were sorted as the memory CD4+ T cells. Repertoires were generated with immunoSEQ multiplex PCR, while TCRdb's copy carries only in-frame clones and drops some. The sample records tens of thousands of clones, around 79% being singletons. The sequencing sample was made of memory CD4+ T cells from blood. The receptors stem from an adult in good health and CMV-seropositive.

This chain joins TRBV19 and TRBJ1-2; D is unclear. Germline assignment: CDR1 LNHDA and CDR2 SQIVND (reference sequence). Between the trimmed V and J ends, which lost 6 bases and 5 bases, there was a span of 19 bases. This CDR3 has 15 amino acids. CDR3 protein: CASRSMMDGKYGYTF. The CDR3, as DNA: TGTGCCAGTAGGAGCATGATGGACGGAAAATATGGCTACACCTTC.

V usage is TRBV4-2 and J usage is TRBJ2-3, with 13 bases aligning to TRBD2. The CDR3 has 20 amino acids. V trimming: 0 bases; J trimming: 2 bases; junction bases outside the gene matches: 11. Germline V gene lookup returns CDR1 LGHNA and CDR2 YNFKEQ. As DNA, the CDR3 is TGTGCCAGCAGCCAAGATCTTTCACTAGCGGGAGGGCGCGACACAGATACGCAGTATTTT. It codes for CASSQDLSLAGGRDTDTQYF.

In DNA, the CDR3 is TGCGCCAGCAGCACCCCCCGGGGGGACGGTCACTGGGAAGCTTTCTTT. As protein: CASSTPRGDGHWEAFF. The rearrangement links TRBV4-1 to TRBJ1-1, with D perhaps TRBD1 (5 bases). The CDR3 covers 16 residues. The germline V gene encodes CDR1 MGHRA and CDR2 YSYEKL. V shed 5 bases and J shed 8 bases, with 24 bases lying between them.

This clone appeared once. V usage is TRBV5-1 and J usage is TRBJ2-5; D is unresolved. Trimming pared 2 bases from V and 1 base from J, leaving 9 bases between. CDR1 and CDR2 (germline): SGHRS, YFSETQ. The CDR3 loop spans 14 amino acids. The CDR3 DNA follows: TGCGCCAGCAGCTTCAATACGGCCCAAGAGACCCAGTACTTC. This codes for CASSFNTAQETQYF.

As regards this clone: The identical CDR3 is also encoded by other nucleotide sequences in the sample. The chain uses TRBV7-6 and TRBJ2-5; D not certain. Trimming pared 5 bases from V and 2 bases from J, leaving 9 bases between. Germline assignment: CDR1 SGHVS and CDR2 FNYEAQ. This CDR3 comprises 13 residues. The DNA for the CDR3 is TGTGCCAGCAGCCGCGGACGGCAAGAGACCCAGTACTTC. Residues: CASSRGRQETQYF.

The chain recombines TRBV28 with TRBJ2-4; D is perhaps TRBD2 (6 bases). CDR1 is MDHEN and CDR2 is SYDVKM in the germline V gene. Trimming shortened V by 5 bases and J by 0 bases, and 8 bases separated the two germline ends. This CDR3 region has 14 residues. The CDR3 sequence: CASSLGGAKNIQYF. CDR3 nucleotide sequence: TGTGCCAGCAGTCTGGGGGGAGCCAAAAACATTCAGTACTTC.

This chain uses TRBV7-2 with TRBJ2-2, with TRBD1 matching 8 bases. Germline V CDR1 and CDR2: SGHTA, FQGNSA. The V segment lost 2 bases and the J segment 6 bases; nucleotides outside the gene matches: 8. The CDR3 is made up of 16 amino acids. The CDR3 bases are TGTGCCAGCAGCTTAATCCAGGGGGCTAGGGCCGGGGAGCTGTTTTTT. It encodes CASSLIQGARAGELFF. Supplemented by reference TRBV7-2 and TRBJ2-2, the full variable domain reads GAGVSQSPSNKVTEKGKDVELRCDPISGHTALYWYRQSLGQGLEFLIYFQGNSAPDKSGLPSDRFSAERTGGSVSTLTIQRTQQEDSAVYLCASSLIQGARAGELFFGEGSRLTVL.

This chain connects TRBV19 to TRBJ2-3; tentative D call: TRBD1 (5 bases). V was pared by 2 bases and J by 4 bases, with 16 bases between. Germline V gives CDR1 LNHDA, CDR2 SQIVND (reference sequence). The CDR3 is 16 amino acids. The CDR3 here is CASSILGRVEADTQYF. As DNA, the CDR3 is TGTGCCAGTAGTATACTCGGCAGGGTTGAGGCAGATACGCAGTATTTT.